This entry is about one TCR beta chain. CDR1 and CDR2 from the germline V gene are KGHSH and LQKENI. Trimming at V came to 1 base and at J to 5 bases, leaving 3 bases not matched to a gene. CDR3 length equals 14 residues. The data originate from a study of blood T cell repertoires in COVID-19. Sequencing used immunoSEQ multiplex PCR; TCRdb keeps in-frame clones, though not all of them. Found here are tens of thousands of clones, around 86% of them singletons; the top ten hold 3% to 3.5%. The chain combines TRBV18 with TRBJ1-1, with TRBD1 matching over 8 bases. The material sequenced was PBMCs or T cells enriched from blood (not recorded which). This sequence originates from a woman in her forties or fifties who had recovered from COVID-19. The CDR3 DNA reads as TGTGCCAGCTCACCACTAACAGGGGGGACTGAAGCTTTCTTT. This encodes CASSPLTGGTEAFF. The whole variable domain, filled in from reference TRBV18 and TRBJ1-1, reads NAGVMQNPRHLVRRRGQEARLRCSPMKGHSHVYWYRQLPEEGLKFMVYLQKENIIDESGMPKERFSAEFPKEGPSILRIQQVVRGDSAAYFCASSPLTGGTEAFFGQGTRLTVV.